Below are 23 T cell receptor beta chains sequenced from a single sample in a study of PD-L1 blockade in urothelial cancer. The time point: pretreatment peripheral blood. TCRdb keeps only in-frame clones here, not all; method: immunoSEQ multiplex PCR. Of tens of thousands of clones in the sample, roughly four fifths were seen once. The specimen was PBMCs, collected around atezolizumab (anti-PD-L1) treatment. Receptors were obtained from a man in his 70s with urothelial cancer.

The chain joins TRBV4-3 to TRBJ2-3, with 11 bases aligning to TRBD2. V was pared by 1 base and J by 4 bases, with 7 bases of the junction left unmatched. The CDR3 sequence is 17 residues long. Germline values: CDR1 LGHNA, CDR2 YSLEER. CDR3 sequence (DNA): TGCGCCAGCAGCCAAGCCACTAGCGGGAGTATCGCAGATACGCAGTATTTT. Amino acid sequence: CASSQATSGSIADTQYF.

The chain employs TRBV5-4 and TRBJ2-3, with TRBD2 matching 8 bases. Germline V gene data show CDR1 as SGHNT and CDR2 as YYREEE (reference sequence). The J segment lost 3 bases and the V segment lost 2 bases, leaving 5 bases of the junction unmatched. The CDR3 runs 15 residues. The CDR3 DNA sequence: TGTGCCAGCAGCTTAGGCGGGGGGACAACAGATACGCAGTATTTT. Amino acids: CASSLGGGTTDTQYF. The complete variable domain, with remaining parts taken from reference TRBV5-4 and TRBJ2-3, reads ETGVTQSPTHLIKTRGQQVTLRCSSQSGHNTVSWYQQALGQGPQFIFQYYREEENGRGNFPPRFSGLQFPNYSSELNVNALELDDSALYLCASSLGGGTTDTQYFGPGTRLTVL.

On this clone: Sequence at one end of the junction differs from germline and may be a read error. The V call is TRBV6-5, the J call TRBJ1-5, with D unresolved. CDR3 size: 12 residues. Looked up from germline, CDR1 is MNHEY and CDR2 is SVGAGI. DNA of the CDR3: TGTGCTAGCATACTTAGCAATCAGCCCCAGCATTTT. Amino acid sequence: CASILSNQPQHF.

The chain couples TRBV10-3 to TRBJ2-7; 9 bases line up with TRBD1. Germline CDR1 and CDR2: ENHRY and SYGVKD. Unmatched junction bases numbered 5, after V lost 4 bases and J lost 7 bases. The CDR3 covers 13 residues. Here the CDR3 DNA reads TGTGCCATCAGTGCGGACAGGGGAGGGGAGCAGTACTTC. This sequence encodes CAISADRGGEQYF.

V gene TRBV7-8 combines with J gene TRBJ1-5, with 7 bases matching TRBD1. The germline V gene encodes CDR1 SGHVS and CDR2 FQNEAQ. This CDR3 is 16 amino acids long. V was clipped by 1 base and J by 3 bases; unmatched bases: 6. The CDR3 spells CASSLVAGGFNQPQHF. CDR3 sequence (DNA): TGTGCCAGCAGCTTAGTTGCAGGGGGGTTCAATCAGCCCCAGCATTTT. The complete variable domain, with remaining parts taken from reference TRBV7-8 and TRBJ1-5, reads GAGVSQSPRYKVAKRGQDVALRCDPISGHVSLFWYQQALGQGPEFLTYFQNEAQLDKSGLPSDRFFAERPEGSVSTLKIQRTQQEDSAVYLCASSLVAGGFNQPQHFGDGTRLSIL.

This clone has a handful of counts. The rearrangement links TRBV2 to TRBJ1-6, with D unresolved. The CDR3 runs to 13 residues. V lost 6 bases to trimming and J lost 8 bases, with 11 bases between them. Germline V gives CDR1 SNHLY, CDR2 FYNNEI. CDR3 nucleotide sequence: TGTGCCAGCAGCCCGGCACGGGATTCACCCCTCCACTTT. The encoded protein is CASSPARDSPLHF. The full variable domain, rest sourced from reference TRBV2 and TRBJ1-6, is EPEVTQTPSHQVTQMGQEVILRCVPISNHLYFYWYRQILGQKVEFLVSFYNNEISEKSEIFDDQFSVERPDGSNFTLKIRSTKLEDSAMYFCASSPARDSPLHFGNGTRLTVT.

The CDR3 spells CASSWGGNTGELFF. The CDR3 nucleotides are TGTGCCAGCAGCTGGGGAGGGAACACCGGGGAGCTGTTTTTT. The rearrangement uses TRBV11-2 and TRBJ2-2; D perhaps matches TRBD2 (6 bases). This CDR3 region has 14 residues. V lost 4 bases and J lost 1, with 7 bases in between. Germline-derived CDR1 and CDR2 are SGHAT and FQNNGV. Complete variable domain (other parts from reference TRBV11-2 and TRBJ2-2): EAGVAQSPRYKIIEKRQSVAFWCNPISGHATLYWYQQILGQGPKLLIQFQNNGVVDDSQLPKDRFSAERLKGVDSTLKIQPAKLEDSAVYLCASSWGGNTGELFFGEGSRLTVL.

The chain joins TRBV11-3 to TRBJ2-1, with 9 bases that match TRBD2. Germline V gives CDR1 SGHNT, CDR2 YENEEA. CDR3 size: 12 residues. Unmatched junction bases numbered 1, after V lost 8 bases and J lost 5 bases. Here the CDR3 reads CASRLADNEQFF. The CDR3, as DNA: TGTGCCAGCCGACTAGCGGACAATGAGCAGTTCTTC. Full variable domain (rest looked up from reference TRBV11-3 and TRBJ2-1): EAGVVQSPRYKIIEKKQPVAFWCNPISGHNTLYWYLQNLGQGPELLIRYENEEAVDDSQLPKDRFSAERLKGVDSTLKIQPAELGDSAVYLCASRLADNEQFFGPGTRLTVL.

The chain links TRBV7-2 to TRBJ1-2; D gene ambiguous. Germline V gene sequence: CDR1 SGHTA, CDR2 FQGNSA. Deletions cut 2 bases from V and 4 bases from J, with 8 bases between. The CDR3 contains 13 residues. CDR3 in amino acids: CASSLSSFYGYTF. DNA of the CDR3: TGTGCCAGCAGCTTATCAAGCTTCTATGGCTACACCTTC.

The rearrangement joins TRBV5-1 to TRBJ1-2; TRBD1 aligns across 9 bases. The CDR3 sequence is 16 residues long. Trimming cost V 0 bases and J 0 bases; bases outside gene matches: 3. Germline V gene lookup returns CDR1 SGHRS and CDR2 YFSETQ. CDR3 nucleotide sequence: TGCGCCAGCAGCTTGGGGGACAGGGCTGCTAACTATGGCTACACCTTC. It translates to CASSLGDRAANYGYTF.

The chain employs TRBV5-1 and TRBJ1-1; 7 bases fit TRBD1. Germline CDR1 is SGHRS and CDR2 is YFSETQ. This CDR3 contains 17 residues. With V trimmed by 0 bases and J by 2 bases, 10 bases remained unmatched. CDR3 coding DNA: TGCGCCAGCAGCTTGGGACCGACCGGGACAGTAAACACTGAAGCTTTCTTT. Translating gives CASSLGPTGTVNTEAFF.

The DNA of the CDR3 is TGCGCCAGCAAAGGAACGGGAACGACAACCGACGAGCAGTACTTC. This encodes CASKGTGTTTDEQYF. This chain joins TRBV5-1 and TRBJ2-7; weak D call: TRBD2 (5 bases). Germline CDR1 is SGHRS and CDR2 is YFSETQ. V shed 6 bases and J shed 5 bases, with 21 bases lying between them. The CDR3 is 15 amino acids.

The chain recombines TRBV4-3 with TRBJ1-1; 11 nucleotides match TRBD1. Germline V gives CDR1 LGHNA, CDR2 YSLEER. This CDR3 is 17 amino acids long. V shed 2 bases and J 5 bases; nucleotides not matched to a gene: 10. CDR3 DNA: TGCGCCAGCAGCCAAAGGGGGGACAGGGGGGGGAGGACTGAAGCTTTCTTT. It specifies CASSQRGDRGGRTEAFF.

The rearrangement uses TRBV2 and TRBJ2-1; D might be TRBD1 (6 bases). The CDR3 runs to 13 residues. Germline V lookup: CDR1 SNHLY, CDR2 FYNNEI. The V end was cut by 4 bases, the J end by 9 bases, with 13 bases between. The CDR3 DNA reads TGTGCCAGCAGTGTCGGGCCCAGGGGTGAGCAGTTCTTC. It translates to CASSVGPRGEQFF.

The gene calls are TRBV2 and TRBJ1-1, with unresolved D. This CDR3 has 13 amino acids. Germline V gene lookup returns CDR1 SNHLY and CDR2 FYNNEI. Trimming took 9 bases from V and 5 from J, leaving 16 bases between them. The CDR3 DNA is TGTGCCAGTAGGTACGGGAGGGAAACTGAAGCTTTCTTT. Translation gives CASRYGRETEAFF.

This clone was seen a single time. The chain employs TRBV19 and TRBJ1-4; TRBD1 is a possible D gene (5 bases). Germline CDR1 is LNHDA and CDR2 is SQIVND (reference sequence). The V end lost 8 bases, the J end lost 10 bases, and 20 bases lay between the germline ends. This CDR3 comprises 14 residues. CDR3 in DNA: TGTGCCAGTGGTAACCTGGGGCTGGGTGGAAAACTGTTTTTT. This encodes CASGNLGLGGKLFF.

The J gene is TRBJ2-2, the V gene TRBV7-8, with 9 bases aligning to TRBD1. Trimming cost V 5 bases and J 2 bases; bases outside gene matches: 6. This CDR3 is 16 amino acids long. Germline V lookup: CDR1 SGHVS, CDR2 FQNEAQ. Written as DNA, the CDR3 is TGTGCCAGCAGCCCGGGACAGGGCCTTAACACCGGGGAGCTGTTTTTT. It is translated as CASSPGQGLNTGELFF. Complete variable domain (other parts from reference TRBV7-8 and TRBJ2-2): GAGVSQSPRYKVAKRGQDVALRCDPISGHVSLFWYQQALGQGPEFLTYFQNEAQLDKSGLPSDRFFAERPEGSVSTLKIQRTQQEDSAVYLCASSPGQGLNTGELFFGEGSRLTVL.

The chain recombines TRBV7-9 with TRBJ2-7, with D possibly being TRBD1 (6 bases). Trimming pared 1 base from V and 6 bases from J, leaving 13 bases between. There are 14 residues in the CDR3. Germline-derived CDR1 and CDR2 are SEHNR and FQNEAQ (reference sequence). The CDR3 loop is CASSLVGGEGEQYF. CDR3 nucleotides: TGTGCCAGCAGCTTAGTAGGGGGAGAAGGCGAGCAGTACTTC.

This clone has a single count. This sequence joins TRBV30 and TRBJ1-3, with 10 positions matching TRBD1. CDR3 size: 15 residues. Germline CDR1 and CDR2: GTSNPN and SVGIG (reference sequence). Losses at the gene ends were 3 bases for V and 8 bases for J; bases not matched to a gene: 10. The CDR3 DNA reads as TGTGCCTGGAGCCGAGGAAGGACAGGGGGGTACACCATATATTTT. Amino acid sequence: CAWSRGRTGGYTIYF.

The chain links TRBV4-2 to TRBJ2-5; TRBD2 agrees at 11 bases. Germline CDR1 and CDR2: LGHNA and YNFKEQ. The CDR3 spans 17 residues. V lost 4 bases and J lost 5; bases outside the gene matches: 12. DNA of the CDR3: TGTGCCAGCAGCCCCCATGCACTAGCGGGAGCGGGGGAGACCCAGTACTTC. Translating gives CASSPHALAGAGETQYF.

This clone occurred once. J is TRBJ2-1 and V is TRBV6-1; weak D call: TRBD2 (6 bases). Germline V gene sequence: CDR1 MNHNS, CDR2 SASEGT. V was trimmed by 2 bases and J by 9 bases, leaving 11 bases between them. There are 13 residues in the CDR3. The CDR3 DNA reads as TGTGCCAGCAGTGAAATGGAGGAGGGTGAGCAGTTCTTC. Its protein is CASSEMEEGEQFF.

This rearrangement joins TRBV5-8 to TRBJ1-2; D is perhaps TRBD1 (5 bases). The CDR3 extends over 13 amino acids. Trimming took off 2 bases at V and 8 bases at J, with 13 bases between the two ends. Germline values: CDR1 SGHTS, CDR2 YDEGEE. CDR3: CASSFRPAGGYTF. CDR3 in DNA: TGTGCCAGCAGCTTTAGACCGGCAGGGGGCTACACCTTC.

This rearrangement joins TRBV11-2 to TRBJ2-3; no clear D gene. Trimming cost V 0 bases and J 4 bases, with 5 bases left between them. Germline CDR1 is SGHAT and CDR2 is FQNNGV. The CDR3 loop spans 13 amino acids. The CDR3 DNA follows: TGTGCCAGCAGCTTAGATCTATCAGATACGCAGTATTTT. Protein sequence: CASSLDLSDTQYF.